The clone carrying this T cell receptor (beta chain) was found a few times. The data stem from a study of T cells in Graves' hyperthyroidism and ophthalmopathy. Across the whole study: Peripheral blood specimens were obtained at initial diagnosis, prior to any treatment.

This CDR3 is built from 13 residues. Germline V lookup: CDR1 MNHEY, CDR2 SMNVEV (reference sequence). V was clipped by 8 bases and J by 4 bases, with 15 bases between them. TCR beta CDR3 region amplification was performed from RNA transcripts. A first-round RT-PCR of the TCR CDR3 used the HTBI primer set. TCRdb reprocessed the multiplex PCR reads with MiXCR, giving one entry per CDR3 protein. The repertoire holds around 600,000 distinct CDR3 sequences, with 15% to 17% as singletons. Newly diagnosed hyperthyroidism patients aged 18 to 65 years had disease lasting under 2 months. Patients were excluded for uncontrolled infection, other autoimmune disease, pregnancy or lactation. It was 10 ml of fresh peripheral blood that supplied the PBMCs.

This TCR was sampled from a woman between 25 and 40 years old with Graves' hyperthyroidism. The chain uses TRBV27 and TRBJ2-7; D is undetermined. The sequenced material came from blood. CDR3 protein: CASRTPLGYEQYF. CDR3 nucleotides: TGTGCCAGCCGTACTCCCTTGGGGTACGAGCAGTACTTC.